Presented here are 10 T cell receptor beta chains from one specimen sequenced in a study of OX40 agonist ivuxolimab in advanced cancers. Produced via immunoSEQ multiplex PCR; TCRdb's table is partial and in-frame only. The sample carries 70,000 to 85,000 clones, approximately 95% recorded once. The material sequenced was CD4+ or CD8+ T cells sorted from blood, taken in a trial of the OX40 agonist ivuxolimab. These receptors all come from an adult with an advanced solid tumor such as melanoma, head and neck, liver or kidney cancer.

This sequence joins TRBV6-5 and TRBJ2-3, with TRBD2 identical over 8 bases. J gave up 9 bases and V 5 bases, and 10 bases lay outside the gene matches. There are 14 residues in the CDR3. Per the germline V gene, CDR1 is MNHEY and CDR2 is SVGAGI. In DNA, the CDR3 is TGTGCCAGCAGTGACTACCTAGCGGGTGGGACGCAGTATTTT. Protein sequence: CASSDYLAGGTQYF.

This chain connects TRBV5-5 to TRBJ2-7; D is uncertain. CDR3 length: 15 amino acids. Germline CDR1 SGHKS, CDR2 YYEKEE (reference sequence). V lost 2 bases and J 6 bases, leaving 18 bases between the germline ends. The CDR3 coding sequence is TGTGCCAGCAGCTTATGGCGAATGGAGTCAGGCGAGCAGTACTTC. It translates to CASSLWRMESGEQYF.

The rearrangement joins TRBV14 to TRBJ1-6; no reliable D call. CDR1 SGHDN and CDR2 FVKESK come from the germline V gene. The germline V and J ends were trimmed by 1 base and 10 bases, with 8 bases remaining between them. CDR3 size: 13 residues. As DNA, the CDR3 is TGTGCCAGCAGCCAAGTTGGTACGTCACCCCTCCACTTT. This gives the protein CASSQVGTSPLHF.

The V and J genes are TRBV29-1 and TRBJ1-1; 7 bases are shared with TRBD1. J lost 0 bases, V lost 7 bases, and 20 bases had no gene match. The CDR3 runs 18 residues. CDR1 is SQVTM, CDR2 ANQGSEA, per germline. The CDR3 protein is CSALINHRGGVLNTEAFF. CDR3 in DNA: TGCAGCGCCCTAATAAATCACAGGGGAGGAGTGCTGAACACTGAAGCTTTCTTT.

V and J are TRBV10-3 and TRBJ2-6; D ambiguous. Germline V gene lookup returns CDR1 ENHRY and CDR2 SYGVKD. Trimming shortened V by 2 bases and J by 8 bases, and 4 bases separated the two germline ends. The CDR3 loop spans 12 amino acids. The CDR3 protein is CAISEESNVLTF. The CDR3 DNA reads as TGTGCCATCAGTGAGGAGTCCAACGTCCTGACTTTC.

The rearrangement links TRBV28 to TRBJ1-5; D ambiguous. CDR1 and CDR2 (germline): MDHEN, SYDVKM. The CDR3 consists of 15 residues. Between the trimmed V and J ends, which lost 1 base and 6 bases, there was a span of 13 bases. The CDR3 DNA is TGTGCCAGCAGTTTATCTGGGGTTCCGGGTCAGCCCCAGCATTTT. It specifies CASSLSGVPGQPQHF.

The genes are TRBV19 and TRBJ1-2, with 7 nucleotides matching TRBD1. The V segment lost 9 bases and the J segment 7 bases; nucleotides outside the gene matches: 11. Germline assignment: CDR1 LNHDA and CDR2 SQIVND (reference sequence). This CDR3 is built from 13 residues. The CDR3 DNA reads TGTGCCAGCCGGGGACAGCTTCTCTCTGGCTACACCTTC. Translation: CASRGQLLSGYTF.

The J gene is TRBJ2-5, the V gene TRBV7-2; 10 nucleotides align to TRBD2. Germline CDR1 SGHTA, CDR2 FQGNSA. The CDR3 totals 16 residues. J lost 3 bases, V lost 0 bases, and 4 bases had no gene match. CDR3 sequence (DNA): TGTGCCAGCAGCTTAGCGCTGCTAGCGGGAGAAGAGACCCAGTACTTC. It translates to CASSLALLAGEETQYF. Full variable domain (outside the CDR3, taken from reference TRBV7-2 and TRBJ2-5): GAGVSQSPSNKVTEKGKDVELRCDPISGHTALYWYRQSLGQGLEFLIYFQGNSAPDKSGLPSDRFSAERTGGSVSTLTIQRTQQEDSAVYLCASSLALLAGEETQYFGPGTRLLVL.

The rearrangement uses TRBV4-2 and TRBJ1-1, with unresolved D. CDR1 LGHNA and CDR2 YNFKEQ come from the germline V gene. Between the trimmed V and J ends, which lost 0 bases and 11 bases, there was a span of 10 bases. This CDR3 spans 12 amino acids. In DNA, the CDR3 is TGTGCCAGCAGCCAAGATGGCCAGTCGGCTTTCTTT. It encodes CASSQDGQSAFF.

The chain recombines TRBV30 with TRBJ2-1; 7 positions match TRBD1. Trimming at V came to 1 base and at J to 8 bases, leaving 11 bases not matched to a gene. Germline CDR1 is GTSNPN and CDR2 is SVGIG (reference sequence). CDR3 length: 15 amino acids. The CDR3 sequence is CAWSADRNFAYEQFF. DNA for the CDR3: TGTGCCTGGAGTGCGGACAGGAATTTTGCGTATGAGCAGTTCTTC.